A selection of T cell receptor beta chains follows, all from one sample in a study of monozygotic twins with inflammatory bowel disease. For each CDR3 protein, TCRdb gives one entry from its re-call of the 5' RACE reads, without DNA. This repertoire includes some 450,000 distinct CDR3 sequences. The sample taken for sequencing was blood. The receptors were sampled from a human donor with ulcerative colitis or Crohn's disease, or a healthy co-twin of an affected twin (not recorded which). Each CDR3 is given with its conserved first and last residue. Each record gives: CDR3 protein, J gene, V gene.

CASSLTGPSPLHF TRBJ1-6 TRBV12-3/TRBV12-4
CSSSSGSWQETQYF TRBJ2-5 TRBV20-1
CASSPGGGVHNEQFF TRBJ2-1 TRBV7-9
CASSLAGRFYEQYF TRBJ2-7 TRBV5-5
CSAAEGYNEQFF TRBJ2-1 TRBV20-1
CASSFQGAWEQYF TRBJ2-7 TRBV19
CASSDGQANNQPQHF TRBJ1-5 TRBV6-1
CASSPPFGRTDTQYF TRBJ2-3 TRBV4-2
CASSFVTSFNEQFF TRBJ2-1 TRBV7-8
CASGTGLRNSPLHF TRBJ1-6 TRBV6-1
CSAMGDKATNEKLFF TRBJ1-4 TRBV20-1
CASSYQGRPNTGELFF TRBJ2-2 TRBV6-5
CATKGGTAYNEQFF TRBJ2-1 TRBV10-3
CAISEGTSTENEQFF TRBJ2-1 TRBV10-3
CASNWGYEQYF TRBJ2-7 TRBV6-5
CASSPPPGEKLFF TRBJ1-4 TRBV18
CSATTGGGNQPQHF TRBJ1-5 TRBV29-1
CASSPQGLVDEKLFF TRBJ1-4 TRBV18
CASSFSDEQFF TRBJ2-1 TRBV5-1
CASSFNSLRGGTEAFF TRBJ1-1 TRBV5-1
CASSFSAASSYNEQFF TRBJ2-1 TRBV5-4
CASSPWPNSPLHF TRBJ1-6 TRBV27
CSVEGQVGQPQHF TRBJ1-5 TRBV29-1
CASSALRTGGLTTNEKLFF TRBJ1-4 TRBV2
CASSSGTSYVETQYF TRBJ2-5 TRBV7-9
CSASLGELRMNTEAFF TRBJ1-1 TRBV20-1
CASSPAPGLSHEQFF TRBJ2-1 TRBV9
CASSLLVTSANNEQFF TRBJ2-1 TRBV18
CASSPGMGITDTQYF TRBJ2-3 TRBV7-3
CASSQDSYVQETQYF TRBJ2-5 TRBV4-3
CASSQDWGSIAGNTIYF TRBJ1-3 TRBV4-1
CASSLFVAGGAYNEQFF TRBJ2-1 TRBV5-4
CASSPRTGGGYEQYF TRBJ2-7 TRBV5-1
CAISESSGGRTDTQYF TRBJ2-3 TRBV10-3
CASGLGGQGYTDTQYF TRBJ2-3 TRBV5-1
CASSFDVSWGEQFF TRBJ2-1 TRBV11-2
CASSRGAGQDYEQYF TRBJ2-7 TRBV4-1
CASSEYKAAWDEQFF TRBJ2-1 TRBV25-1
CASQTGVHNEQFF TRBJ2-1 TRBV5-1
CASSQDLISGAGQGTEAFF TRBJ1-1 TRBV4-2
CASSPTTGVSEKLFF TRBJ1-4 TRBV5-1
CSATTSGSWLPTDTQYF TRBJ2-3 TRBV20-1
CASTLTGGGYEQYF TRBJ2-7 TRBV5-6
CASSLGGRGAEAFF TRBJ1-1 TRBV7-3
CASSLSGRSSYNSPLHF TRBJ1-6 TRBV5-1
CASSETVAGGKETQYF TRBJ2-5 TRBV6-1
CASGPHVRPYEQYF TRBJ2-7 TRBV12-5
CASSLGVGRGQETQYF TRBJ2-5 TRBV7-8
CSALDSSTGELFF TRBJ2-2 TRBV20-1
CASSPGQVNNEQFF TRBJ2-1 TRBV11-2
CSARSVSSGGEKLFF TRBJ1-4 TRBV20-1
CASSFLGGSPLHF TRBJ1-6 TRBV7-9
CSVGLSYNEQFF TRBJ2-1 TRBV29-1
CASSLISGRGSEQFF TRBJ2-1 TRBV7-2
CASGWGAKDTQYF TRBJ2-3 TRBV5-1
CSARDVGASSYEQYF TRBJ2-7 TRBV20-1
CSATPDLVYEQYF TRBJ2-7 TRBV20-1
CASSLMPGTSGSNEQFF TRBJ2-1 TRBV11-2
CASSLNPTAGSYNEQFF TRBJ2-1 TRBV7-2
CASSWDRRNYGYTF TRBJ1-2 TRBV12-3/TRBV12-4